This TCR beta chain was identified in a study of shared clonotypes between healthy human individuals. The donor population consisted of healthy HIV-negative adults with no recent acute infections or vaccinations. The V and J ends lost 4 bases and 5 bases respectively, with 5 bases between them. This CDR3 spans 11 amino acids. The V gene's germline CDR1 is MNHNY and CDR2 SVGAGI (reference sequence). There are a few counts of this clone. What it recognizes is unknown. Within the sample, other DNA sequences also encode this same CDR3. Notes on the study in general: Several donors held about 4.6% of naive CD4 clonotypes in common. A limitation of the genetic and exposure-history diversity represented arose from few donors. The researchers took only blood, and tissue repertoires probably look different.

TCRdb's copy holds only in-frame clones and misses some; the assay was immunoSEQ multiplex PCR. Counted here are some 2.3 million clones, more than 80% occurring once; the ten biggest clones make up under 0.45%. This rearrangement joins TRBV6-6 to TRBJ2-5; no definite D call. This receptor was identified in a man aged 18 to 35 in good health. Some clones in this sample may be carry-over from other donors' samples. Sequenced: naive CD4+ T cells from PBMCs. As to subset: CD45RA+ positively selected. CDR3 in amino acids: CASSFQETQYF. In nucleotides, the CDR3 is TGTGCCAGCAGTTTTCAGGAGACCCAGTACTTC.